The 20 T cell receptor beta chains in this list originate from one sample, sequenced in a study of T cells in Graves' hyperthyroidism and ophthalmopathy (dated by TCRdb to about 2019). To prepare the library, multiplex PCR was applied. Instrument on record: Illumina HiSeq 2000. TCR beta CDR3 regions were amplified from RNA transcripts. The first round of RT-PCR for the TCR CDR3 was performed with the HTBI primer set and the Qiagen OneStep RT-PCR kit. TCRdb's own reprocessing of the public reads used fastp at Q25 and MiXCR and kept productive beta chains. CDR3 protein duplicates are merged, each entry listing the most common genes and DNA. The sample table lists about 510,000 distinct CDR3 sequences, 14% of them with a count of one. The top ten constitute 14% of the sample. Sequenced sample: blood. These receptors came from a woman between 40 and 50 years old with Graves' hyperthyroidism.

This clonotype was seen repeatedly, ten times or more. The chain links TRBV30 to TRBJ2-3; D is ambiguous. CDR1 GTSNPN and CDR2 SVGIG come from the germline V gene (reference sequence). The CDR3 has 12 amino acids. V was cut by 3 bases and J by 5 bases, with 9 bases left in between. In DNA form, the CDR3 reads TGTGCCTGGAGGTTAGCCGGAGATACGCAGTATTTT. This sequence encodes CAWRLAGDTQYF.

This clonotype was counted many times. V gene TRBV11-2 combines with J gene TRBJ2-2; 8 bases are shared with TRBD1. There are 16 residues in the CDR3. Germline CDR1 SGHAT, CDR2 FQNNGV. V gave up 4 bases and J gave up 1 base; unmatched junction bases: 5. The CDR3 coding sequence is TGTGCCAGCAGCTCTTCCGGGACAGGGAACACCGGGGAGCTGTTTTTT. Amino acid sequence: CASSSSGTGNTGELFF.

This clonotype was counted ten times or more. The rearrangement uses TRBV5-8 and TRBJ2-1; D uncertain. Trimming left V 0 bases short and J 0 bases short, with 10 bases between. CDR1 SGHTS and CDR2 YDEGEE come from the germline V gene. The length of the CDR3 is 16 residues. The CDR3 spells CASSLGFQNSYNEQFF. The CDR3 region has the DNA TGTGCCAGCAGCTTGGGCTTTCAGAACTCCTACAATGAGCAGTTCTTC.

There are many counts of this clonotype. The V call is TRBV6-5, the J call TRBJ2-7; 9 nucleotides agree with TRBD1. Per germline, CDR1 MNHEY and CDR2 SVGAGI. The CDR3 totals 16 residues. V lost 0 bases, J lost 1 base, and 4 bases stayed unmatched. The CDR3 DNA reads as TGTGCCAGCAGTTACTCGGGACAGGGACTTTCCTACGAGCAGTACTTC. Translation: CASSYSGQGLSYEQYF.

This clonotype was seen at least ten times. The CDR3 here is CASSLAGRVEDTQYF. DNA for the CDR3: TGTGCCAGCAGCTTAGCAGGGCGAGTGGAAGATACGCAGTATTTT. The chain couples TRBV7-3 to TRBJ2-3, with D possibly TRBD1 on 5 matching bases. Germline CDR1 and CDR2: SGHTA and FQGTGA. V shed 2 bases and J shed 5 bases, with 14 bases lying between them. This CDR3 contains 15 residues. Based on the CDR3 plus reference TRBV7-3 and TRBJ2-3, the full variable domain is GAGVSQTPSNKVTEKGKYVELRCDPISGHTALYWYRQSLGQGPEFLIYFQGTGAADDSGLPNDRFFAVRPEGSVSTLKIQRTERGDSAVYLCASSLAGRVEDTQYFGPGTRLTVL.

This clonotype occurred many times. This rearrangement joins TRBV30 to TRBJ2-2; D remains unclear. The length of the CDR3 is 14 residues. V gave up 4 bases and J gave up 1 base, with 10 bases separating them. In germline, CDR1 is GTSNPN, CDR2 SVGIG (reference sequence). CDR3 loop: CAWTRNLNTGELFF. DNA for the CDR3: TGTGCCTGGACCCGGAATCTGAACACCGGGGAGCTGTTTTTT. The variable domain in full, completed from reference TRBV30 and TRBJ2-2, reads SQTIHQWPATLVQPVGSPLSLECTVEGTSNPNLYWYRQAAGRGLQLLFYSVGIGQISSEVPQNLSASRPQDRQFILSSKKLLLSDSGFYLCAWTRNLNTGELFFGEGSRLTVL.

The chain recombines TRBV20-1 with TRBJ2-3, with 12 bases identical to TRBD2. The CDR3 totals 14 residues. Per the germline V gene, CDR1 is DFQATT and CDR2 is SNEGSKA (reference sequence). The V gene end was trimmed by 5 bases and the J gene end by 5 bases; junction bases not matched to a gene: 5. The CDR3, as DNA: TGCAGTGCTCAGACTAGCGGGAGAGGAGATACGCAGTATTTT. Amino acids: CSAQTSGRGDTQYF.

In this sample, this clonotype turned up many times. The chain links TRBV27 to TRBJ2-7; 11 bases fit TRBD2. Germline V CDR1 and CDR2: MNHEY, SMNVEV (reference sequence). After removal of 0 bases from V and 6 bases from J, the junction contained 7 bases not matched to a gene. The CDR3 is 16 residues long. CDR3 nucleotides: TGTGCCAGCAGTTTATCGTATGGGACTAGCGGAGGCGAGCAGTACTTC. This translates into CASSLSYGTSGGEQYF.

The chain couples TRBV19 to TRBJ2-7; 7 positions match TRBD2. Trimming removed 7 bases from V and 2 bases from J; junction bases left unmatched: 11. The CDR3 extends over 15 amino acids. Germline lookup yields CDR1 LNHDA and CDR2 SQIVND (reference sequence). Here the CDR3 DNA reads TGTGCCAGTACCCGGGGCGCGGGAGAAGCCTACGAGCAGTACTTC. This gives the protein CASTRGAGEAYEQYF. Full variable domain (remainder filled in from reference TRBV19 and TRBJ2-7): DGGITQSPKYLFRKEGQNVTLSCEQNLNHDAMYWYRQDPGQGLRLIYYSQIVNDFQKGDIAEGYSVSREKKESFPLTVTSAQKNPTAFYLCASTRGAGEAYEQYFGPGTRLTVT.

In this sample, this clonotype turned up once. This may be a read error: a much more frequent sequence differs by one nucleotide. The chain combines TRBV6-1 with TRBJ1-5, with no clear D. The germline V gene has CDR1 MNHNS and CDR2 SASEGT. The CDR3 runs to 17 residues. Trimming cost V 5 bases and J 5 bases, with 22 bases left between them. The CDR3 loop reads CASSPRRCEQEYQPQHF. The CDR3, as DNA: TGTGCCAGCAGTCCCAGGCGGTGTGAGCAAGAGTATCAGCCCCAGCATTTT.

This clonotype showed up just a few times. V usage is TRBV7-9 and J usage is TRBJ2-7, with 10 positions matching TRBD1. The germline V gene encodes CDR1 SEHNR and CDR2 FQNEAQ (reference sequence). V trimming: 4 bases; J trimming: 3 bases; junction bases outside the gene matches: 6. The CDR3 is 15 residues long. In nucleotides, the CDR3 is TGTGCCAGCAGCTACCCGGGACAGGGGCTCTACGAGCAGTACTTC. This sequence encodes CASSYPGQGLYEQYF. Looking up the rest from reference TRBV7-9 and TRBJ2-7 gives the full variable domain: DTGVSQNPRHKITKRGQNVTFRCDPISEHNRLYWYRQTLGQGPEFLTYFQNEAQLEKSRLLSDRFSAERPKGSFSTLEIQRTEQGDSAMYLCASSYPGQGLYEQYFGPGTRLTVT.

Many counts were recorded for this clonotype. V and J are TRBV7-2 and TRBJ1-4; the match to TRBD1 covers 9 bases. The CDR3 sequence is 15 residues long. V lost 5 bases, J lost 10 bases, and 11 bases stayed unmatched. Germline V gene lookup returns CDR1 SGHTA and CDR2 FQGNSA. The CDR3 nucleotides read TGTGCCAGCAGCCCGAATCCGGGACAGGGCCTAAAACTGTTTTTT. Its protein is CASSPNPGQGLKLFF.

This clonotype was detected many times. The gene calls are TRBV12-3 or TRBV12-4 and TRBJ2-7; tentative D call: TRBD1 (6 bases). This CDR3 has 14 amino acids. V was trimmed by 7 bases and J by 2 bases, leaving 15 bases between them. CDR3 in DNA: TGTGCCAGCACCCGGGACACGAAAACCTACGAGCAGTACTTC. This translates into CASTRDTKTYEQYF.

This clonotype was counted at least ten times. The V gene is TRBV13, the J gene TRBJ2-7; a possible D gene is TRBD2 (5 bases). Looked up from germline, CDR1 is PRHDT and CDR2 is FYEKMQ (reference sequence). V was pared by 5 bases and J by 0 bases, with 14 bases between. The CDR3 has 15 amino acids. The CDR3 reads CASSARTARSYEQYF. For the CDR3, the DNA is TGTGCCAGCAGCGCCCGGACTGCACGCTCCTACGAGCAGTACTTC.

This clonotype was detected ten times or more. The CDR3 bases are TGTGCCAGCAGTGAAGGAGGGCTTTCCTACGAGCAGTACTTC. As protein: CASSEGGLSYEQYF. The chain uses TRBV6-1 and TRBJ2-7, with a tentative D call TRBD2 (5 bases). Germline assignment: CDR1 MNHNS and CDR2 SASEGT. The V end lost 1 base, the J end lost 1 base, and 8 bases lay between the germline ends. CDR3 length: 14 amino acids.

Many counts were recorded for this clonotype. The V and J genes are TRBV12-3 or TRBV12-4 and TRBJ1-5; D gene ambiguous. The V end lost 1 base, the J end lost 0 bases, and 16 bases lay between the germline ends. This CDR3 comprises 18 residues. The chain's CDR3 is CASSLGGASPYSNQPQHF. The CDR3 nucleotides read TGTGCCAGCAGTTTAGGGGGAGCTAGCCCCTATAGCAATCAGCCCCAGCATTTT.

This clonotype was recorded only once. The chain employs TRBV10-2 and TRBJ2-4; D perhaps matches TRBD2 (5 bases). Trimming took off 4 bases at V and 0 bases at J, with 13 bases between the two ends. The CDR3 contains 16 residues. CDR1 is WSHSY, CDR2 SAAADI, per germline. CDR3 DNA: TGCGCCAGCAGTGGGACTTTTATTATAGCCAAAAACATTCAGTACTTC. Amino acid sequence: CASSGTFIIAKNIQYF.

This clonotype was seen at least ten times. CDR3 protein: CASSPRGGGYTF. DNA for the CDR3: TGTGCCAGCAGCCCCCGGGGGGGTGGCTACACCTTC. V usage is TRBV3-1 and J usage is TRBJ1-2; D is possibly TRBD1 (5 bases). Deletions cut 4 bases from V and 7 bases from J, with 10 bases between. Germline-derived CDR1 and CDR2 are LGHDT and YNNKEL (reference sequence). The CDR3 has 12 residues. The complete variable domain, with remaining parts taken from reference TRBV3-1 and TRBJ1-2, reads DTAVSQTPKYLVTQMGNDKSIKCEQNLGHDTMYWYKQDSKKFLKIMFSYNNKELIINETVPNRFSPKSPDKAHLNLHINSLELGDSAVYFCASSPRGGGYTFGSGTRLTVV.

In its sample, this clonotype was seen many times. The chain uses TRBV7-2 and TRBJ2-7, with D hard to call. Germline V gives CDR1 SGHTA, CDR2 FQGNSA. The CDR3 totals 12 residues. The ends were cut back, 1 base at V and 7 bases at J, with 8 bases in the middle. The CDR3 is CASSLGRLEQYF. CDR3 nucleotide sequence: TGTGCCAGCAGCTTAGGTCGCCTGGAGCAGTACTTC.

The chain recombines TRBV3-1 with TRBJ2-7, with 9 bases aligning to TRBD2. In germline, CDR1 is LGHDT, CDR2 YNNKEL (reference sequence). The CDR3 runs 15 residues. V trimming: 1 base; J trimming: 6 bases; junction bases outside the gene matches: 7. DNA for the CDR3: TGTGCCAGCAGCCAAGCTAGCGGGGCCGGGTTCGAGCAGTACTTC. Translation gives CASSQASGAGFEQYF.